This TCR beta chain was observed in a study of T cells in Graves' hyperthyroidism and ophthalmopathy. As for the study in general: Sampling of peripheral blood happened at initial diagnosis, prior to any treatment.

Patients affected by ophthalmopathy presented a Clinical Activity Score of at least 3, a NOSPECS grade of at least 4, and disease duration below 3 months. Germline assignment: CDR1 SGHTA and CDR2 FQGNSA. The V end lost 2 bases, the J end lost 7 bases, and 9 bases lay between the germline ends. This CDR3 contains 13 residues. This clonotype has a count of ten or more. There were TCR beta CDR3 regions amplified from RNA transcripts. The HTBI set primed first-round TCR CDR3 RT-PCR. TCRdb re-derived calls from the multiplex PCR reads in MiXCR, one entry per CDR3 protein. The sample comprises 640,000 or so distinct CDR3 sequences, approximately 15% of which are singletons, and less than 9% rests with the top ten.

The sequencing input was blood. This rearrangement joins TRBV7-2 to TRBJ2-1; D gene ambiguous. This TCR was recovered from a woman aged 18 to 35 with Graves' ophthalmopathy. CDR3 DNA sequence: TGTGCCAGCAGCTTAATGCTAGAGAATGAGCAGTTCTTC. The encoded protein is CASSLMLENEQFF.